This T cell receptor beta chain comes out of a study of CD8 T cells in Susac syndrome. Deletions cut 3 bases from V and 4 bases from J, with 10 bases between. The length of the CDR3 is 13 residues. Stable or active relapsing-remitting multiple sclerosis, untreated and meeting revised McDonald criteria, defined the controls. RNA amounts of about 0.5 to 1 ug underwent reverse transcription with random hexamers. TCRdb re-derived calls from the immunoSEQ multiplex PCR reads in MiXCR, one entry per CDR3 protein. The profile shows hundreds of thousands of distinct CDR3 sequences, approximately 85% of them singletons.

Sample: CD8+ T cells from PBMCs. The clonotype comes from a human donor with multiple sclerosis. The chain couples TRBV12-3 or TRBV12-4 to TRBJ2-7, with D tentatively TRBD2 (6 bases). The CDR3 region has the DNA TGTGCCAGCAGTTTGTTAGCGGAGTACGAGCAGTACTTC. Translating gives CASSLLAEYEQYF.